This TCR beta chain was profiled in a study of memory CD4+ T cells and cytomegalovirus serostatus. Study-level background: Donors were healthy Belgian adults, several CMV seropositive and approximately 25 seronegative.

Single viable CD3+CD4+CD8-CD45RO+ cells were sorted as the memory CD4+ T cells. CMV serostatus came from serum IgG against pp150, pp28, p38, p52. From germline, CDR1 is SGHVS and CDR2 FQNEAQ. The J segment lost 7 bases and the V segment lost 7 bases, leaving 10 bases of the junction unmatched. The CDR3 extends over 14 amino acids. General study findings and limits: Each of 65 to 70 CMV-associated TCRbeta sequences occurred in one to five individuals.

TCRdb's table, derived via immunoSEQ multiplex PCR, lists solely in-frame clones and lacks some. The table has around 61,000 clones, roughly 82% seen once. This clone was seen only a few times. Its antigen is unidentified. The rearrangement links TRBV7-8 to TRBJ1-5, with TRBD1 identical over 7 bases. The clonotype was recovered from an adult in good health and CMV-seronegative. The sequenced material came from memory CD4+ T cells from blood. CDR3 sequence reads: CASTKIDREQPQHF. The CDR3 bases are TGTGCCAGCACAAAAATAGACAGGGAACAGCCCCAGCATTTT.